The 10 T cell receptor beta chains listed next were all sequenced from one sample in a study of shared clonotypes between healthy human individuals. TCRdb keeps only in-frame clones here, not all; method: immunoSEQ multiplex PCR. The sample consists of some 2.1 million clones, 85% to 95% of them appearing once. Sample: naive CD4+ T cells sorted from blood. Subset here: CD45RA+ positively selected. These receptor sequences come from a man aged 18 to 30 in good health.

Comment on this clone: A much larger clonotype is one base distant, so this may be a read error. The chain uses TRBV19 and TRBJ1-5, with TRBD1 identical over 8 bases. The CDR3 consists of 14 residues. Germline lookup yields CDR1 LNHDA and CDR2 SQIVND (reference sequence). CDR3 in DNA: TGTGCCAGTAGCTCAGACAGGGGTCATCAGCCCCAGCGTTTT. Translating it yields CASSSDRGHQPQRF.

This chain links TRBV7-9 with TRBJ2-1, with TRBD2 matching over 13 bases. CDR3 size: 17 residues. Germline V CDR1 and CDR2: SEHNR, FQNEAQ (reference sequence). Losses at the gene ends were 0 bases for V and 5 bases for J; bases not matched to a gene: 4. CDR3 DNA sequence: TGTGCCAGCAGCTTAGCGACCGGACTAGCGGGGGACAATGAGCAGTTCTTC. This codes for CASSLATGLAGDNEQFF.

The chain carries TRBV19 and TRBJ2-1; D ambiguous. This CDR3 comprises 14 residues. Germline-derived CDR1 and CDR2 are LNHDA and SQIVND (reference sequence). The ends were cut back, 6 bases at V and 7 bases at J, with 16 bases in the middle. The CDR3 sequence is CASSTRAGPNEQFF. The CDR3 region has the DNA TGTGCCAGTAGCACCCGCGCCGGGCCGAATGAGCAGTTCTTC.

V is TRBV25-1 and J is TRBJ1-6; the D gene is possibly TRBD1 (5 bases). This CDR3 spans 13 amino acids. Germline V CDR1 and CDR2: MGHDK, SYGVNS. The V and J ends lost 4 bases and 9 bases respectively, with 10 bases between them. In DNA, the CDR3 is TGTGCCAGCAGTGGAATGGGGGTTTCACCCCTCCACTTT. It yields the protein CASSGMGVSPLHF. The full variable domain, in which reference TRBV25-1 and TRBJ1-6 provide the parts outside the CDR3, is EADIYQTPRYLVIGTGKKITLECSQTMGHDKMYWYQQDPGMELHLIHYSYGVNSTEKGDLSSESTVSRIRTEHFPLTLESARPSHTSQYLCASSGMGVSPLHFGNGTRLTVT.

This sequence joins TRBV29-1 and TRBJ1-2; D call uncertain. V was trimmed by 0 bases and J by 7 bases, leaving 6 bases between them. The CDR3 sequence is 11 residues long. The germline gives CDR1 SQVTM, CDR2 ANQGSEA. CDR3 sequence (DNA): TGCAGCGTTGAAGATTTTTCTGGCTACACCTTC. Translating it yields CSVEDFSGYTF.

This sequence joins TRBV21-1 and TRBJ2-1; no check of the table's D call, TRBD2, against the DNA was made. TRBV21-1 corresponds to a pseudogene. The CDR3 contains 16 residues. The CDR3 DNA reads as TGTGCCAGCTGTCGAGATGGTCCGCACTCCTACAATGAGCAGTTCTTC. Protein: CASCRDGPHSYNEQFF.

The V gene is TRBV6-1, the J gene TRBJ1-2; D might be TRBD1 (5 bases). The length of the CDR3 is 15 residues. The germline gives CDR1 MNHNS, CDR2 SASEGT. V lost 4 bases and J 4 bases, leaving 16 bases between the germline ends. CDR3 nucleotide sequence: TGTGCCAGCAGTGCAGGGCAGGGAGTGGGCTATGGCTACACCTTC. Encoded protein: CASSAGQGVGYGYTF.

This CDR3 reads CASSPAEANLNTIYF. The CDR3 coding sequence is TGTGCCAGCAGCCCGGCAGAGGCCAATTTAAACACCATATATTTT. This sequence joins TRBV9 and TRBJ1-3, with D uncertain. CDR3 length equals 15 residues. V shed 4 bases and J shed 6 bases, with 17 bases lying between them. Germline V CDR1 and CDR2: SGDLS, YYNGEE.

The CDR3 coding sequence is TGTGCCAGTACCACGGAGGGCCTCTATGGCTACACCTTC. This translates into CASTTEGLYGYTF. The V gene is TRBV19, the J gene TRBJ1-2; D remains unclear. This CDR3 is built from 13 residues. Germline V gene lookup returns CDR1 LNHDA and CDR2 SQIVND (reference sequence). The germline V and J ends were trimmed by 7 bases and 4 bases, with 13 bases remaining between them.

The V call is TRBV6-6, the J call TRBJ2-5, with 7 bases lining up with TRBD2. Germline-derived CDR1 and CDR2 are MNHNY and SVGAGI (reference sequence). CDR3 size: 15 residues. V lost 0 bases to trimming and J lost 0 bases; unmatched junction nucleotides: 1. The CDR3 nucleotides are TGTGCCAGCAGTTACTCGGGACTATACCAAGAGACCCAGTACTTC. It codes for CASSYSGLYQETQYF.